This T cell receptor (beta chain) stems from a study of T cell responses to AZD1222 COVID-19 vaccine. Regarding this clone: Its specificity is unknown.

Study-wide results and caveats: Donor demographics were predominantly white British with a female majority; clonal diversity may be underestimated. Along spike, vaccine-associated CD4 TCRs were found throughout, with dominance at 160-218 and 743-854. Scientists sampled the repertoires only once the peak T cell response had passed.

Assay: immunoSEQ multiplex PCR; the TCRdb copy retains only in-frame clones and omits some. In the table there are 150,000 to 200,000 clones, approximately 86% of which are singletons. The CDR3 runs 15 residues. Germline V CDR1 and CDR2: SNHLY, FYNNEI. The V and J ends lost 4 bases and 3 bases respectively, with 13 bases between them. The genes are TRBV2 and TRBJ1-5, with D possibly TRBD1 on 6 matching bases. The receptor was derived from an adult in good health. The sample was peripheral blood, taken on day 0 of AZD1222 vaccination. The CDR3 here is CASSVDRLYNQPQHF. The CDR3 nucleotides read TGTGCCAGCAGTGTTGACAGGTTATACAATCAGCCCCAGCATTTT.